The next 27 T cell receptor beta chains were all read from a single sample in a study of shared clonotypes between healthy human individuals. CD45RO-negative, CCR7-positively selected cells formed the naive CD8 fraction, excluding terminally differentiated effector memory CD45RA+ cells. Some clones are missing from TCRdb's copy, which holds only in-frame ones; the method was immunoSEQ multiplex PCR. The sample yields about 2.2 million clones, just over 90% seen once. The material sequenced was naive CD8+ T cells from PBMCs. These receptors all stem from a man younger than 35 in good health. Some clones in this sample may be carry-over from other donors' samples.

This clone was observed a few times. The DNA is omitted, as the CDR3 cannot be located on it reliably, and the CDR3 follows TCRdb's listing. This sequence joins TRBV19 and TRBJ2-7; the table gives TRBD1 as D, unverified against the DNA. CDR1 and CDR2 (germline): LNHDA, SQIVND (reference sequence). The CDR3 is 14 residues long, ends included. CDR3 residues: CASSPLWQSNEQYF.

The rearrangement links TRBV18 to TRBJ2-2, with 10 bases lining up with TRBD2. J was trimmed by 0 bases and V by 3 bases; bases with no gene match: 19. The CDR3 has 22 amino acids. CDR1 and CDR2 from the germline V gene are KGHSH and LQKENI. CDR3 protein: CASSPGLAGGPTTSSNTGELFF. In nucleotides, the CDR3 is TGTGCCAGCTCACCGGGGTTAGCGGGAGGCCCCACAACATCCTCGAACACCGGGGAGCTGTTTTTT.

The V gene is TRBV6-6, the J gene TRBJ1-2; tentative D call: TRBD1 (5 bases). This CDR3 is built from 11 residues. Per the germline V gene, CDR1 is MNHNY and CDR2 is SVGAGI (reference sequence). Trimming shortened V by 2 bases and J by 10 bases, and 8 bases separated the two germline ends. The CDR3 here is CASSYGGDYTF. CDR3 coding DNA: TGTGCCAGCAGTTACGGAGGGGACTACACCTTC.

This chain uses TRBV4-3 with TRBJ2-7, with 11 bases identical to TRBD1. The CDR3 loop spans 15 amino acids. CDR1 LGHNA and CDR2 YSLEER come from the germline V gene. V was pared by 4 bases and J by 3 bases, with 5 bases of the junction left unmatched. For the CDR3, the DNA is TGCGCCAGCAGCCCGGACAGGGGGCGGCACTACGAGCAGTACTTC. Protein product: CASSPDRGRHYEQYF.

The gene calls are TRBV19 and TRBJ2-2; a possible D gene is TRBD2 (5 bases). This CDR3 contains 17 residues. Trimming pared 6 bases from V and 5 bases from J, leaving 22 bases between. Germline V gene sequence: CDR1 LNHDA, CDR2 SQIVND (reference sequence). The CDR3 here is CASRDSKRAGVTGELFF. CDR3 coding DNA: TGTGCCAGTAGAGATAGTAAACGCGCCGGGGTTACCGGGGAGCTGTTTTTT. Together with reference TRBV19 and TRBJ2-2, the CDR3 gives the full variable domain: DGGITQSPKYLFRKEGQNVTLSCEQNLNHDAMYWYRQDPGQGLRLIYYSQIVNDFQKGDIAEGYSVSREKKESFPLTVTSAQKNPTAFYLCASRDSKRAGVTGELFFGEGSRLTVL.

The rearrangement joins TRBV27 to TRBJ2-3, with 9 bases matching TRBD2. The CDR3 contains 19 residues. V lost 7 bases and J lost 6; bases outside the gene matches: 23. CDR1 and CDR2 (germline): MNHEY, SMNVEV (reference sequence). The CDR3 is CASTPGGTSGSEEGDTQYF. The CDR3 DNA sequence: TGTGCCAGCACTCCTGGGGGAACTAGCGGGTCGGAGGAGGGCGATACGCAGTATTTT.

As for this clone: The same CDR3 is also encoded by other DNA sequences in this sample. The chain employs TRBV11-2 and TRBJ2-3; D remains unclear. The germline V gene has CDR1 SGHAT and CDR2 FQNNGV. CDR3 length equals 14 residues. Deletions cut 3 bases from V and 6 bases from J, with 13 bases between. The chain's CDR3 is CASSFPGRTDTQYF. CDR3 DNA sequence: TGTGCCAGCAGCTTCCCAGGACGGACCGATACGCAGTATTTT.

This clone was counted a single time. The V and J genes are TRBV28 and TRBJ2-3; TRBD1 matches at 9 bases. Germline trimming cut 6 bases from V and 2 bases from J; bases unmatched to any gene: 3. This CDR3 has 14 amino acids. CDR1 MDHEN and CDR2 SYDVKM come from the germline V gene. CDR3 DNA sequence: TGTGCCAGCAGCCTACAGGGGGCCACAGATACGCAGTATTTT. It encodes CASSLQGATDTQYF.

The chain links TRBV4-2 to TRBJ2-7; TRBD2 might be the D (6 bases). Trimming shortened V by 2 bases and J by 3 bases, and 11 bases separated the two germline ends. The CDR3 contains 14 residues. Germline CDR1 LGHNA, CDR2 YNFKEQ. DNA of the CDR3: TGTGCCAGCAGCCAAACGGCGGGAAGCTACGAGCAGTACTTC. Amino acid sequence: CASSQTAGSYEQYF.

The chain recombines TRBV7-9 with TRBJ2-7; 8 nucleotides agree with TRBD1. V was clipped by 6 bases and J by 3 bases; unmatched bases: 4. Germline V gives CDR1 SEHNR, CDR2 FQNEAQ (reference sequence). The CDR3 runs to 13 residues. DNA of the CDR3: TGTGCCAGCAGACCCGGGACAGGCTACGAGCAGTACTTC. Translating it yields CASRPGTGYEQYF.

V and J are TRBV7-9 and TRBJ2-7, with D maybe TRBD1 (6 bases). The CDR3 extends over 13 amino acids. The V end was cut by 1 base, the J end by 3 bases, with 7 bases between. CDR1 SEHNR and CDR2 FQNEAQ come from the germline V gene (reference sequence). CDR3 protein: CASSLGDIYEQYF. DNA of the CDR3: TGTGCCAGCAGCTTAGGGGACATCTACGAGCAGTACTTC.

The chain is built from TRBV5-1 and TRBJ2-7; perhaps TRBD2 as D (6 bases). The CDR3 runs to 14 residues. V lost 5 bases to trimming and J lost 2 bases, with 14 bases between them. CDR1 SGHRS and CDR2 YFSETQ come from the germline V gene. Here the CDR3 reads CASRWRGSTYEQYF. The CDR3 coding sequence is TGCGCCAGCAGATGGCGGGGCTCAACCTACGAGCAGTACTTC.

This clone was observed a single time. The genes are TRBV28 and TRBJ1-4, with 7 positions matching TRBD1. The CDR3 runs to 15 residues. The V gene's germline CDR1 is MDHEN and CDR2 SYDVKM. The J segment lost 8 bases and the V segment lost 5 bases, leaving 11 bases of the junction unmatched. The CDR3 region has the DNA TGTGCCAGCAGTCCCCCGGACAGGCCGGTCGAAAAACTGTTTTTT. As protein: CASSPPDRPVEKLFF.

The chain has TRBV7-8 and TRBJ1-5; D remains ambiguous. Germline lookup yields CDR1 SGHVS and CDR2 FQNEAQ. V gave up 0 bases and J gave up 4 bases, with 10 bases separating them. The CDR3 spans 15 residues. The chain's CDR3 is CASSLADRGNQPQHF. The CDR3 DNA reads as TGTGCCAGCAGCTTAGCGGATAGAGGAAATCAGCCCCAGCATTTT.

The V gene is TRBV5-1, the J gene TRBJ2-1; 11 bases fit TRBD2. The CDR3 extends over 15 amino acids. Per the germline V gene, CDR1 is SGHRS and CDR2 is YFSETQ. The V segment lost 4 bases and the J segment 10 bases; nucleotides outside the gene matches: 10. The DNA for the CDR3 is TGCGCCAGCAGCCAGGGACTAGCGGACGGCGGGGAGCAGTTCTTC. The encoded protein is CASSQGLADGGEQFF.

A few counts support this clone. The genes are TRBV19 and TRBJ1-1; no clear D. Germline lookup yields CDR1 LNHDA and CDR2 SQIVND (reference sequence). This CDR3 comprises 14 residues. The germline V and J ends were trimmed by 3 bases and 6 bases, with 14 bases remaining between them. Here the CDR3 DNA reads TGTGCCAGTAGTATGTCTACAGTCTTGGCTGAAGCTTTCTTT. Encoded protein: CASSMSTVLAEAFF.

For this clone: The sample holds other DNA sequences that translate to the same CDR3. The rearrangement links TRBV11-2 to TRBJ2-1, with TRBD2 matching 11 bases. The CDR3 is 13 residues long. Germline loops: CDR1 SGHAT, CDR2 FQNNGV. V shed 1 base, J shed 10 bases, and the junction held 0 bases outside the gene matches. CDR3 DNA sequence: TGTGCCAGCAGCTTAGGACTAGCGGGGGAGCAGTTCTTC. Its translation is CASSLGLAGEQFF. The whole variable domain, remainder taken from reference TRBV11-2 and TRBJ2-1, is EAGVAQSPRYKIIEKRQSVAFWCNPISGHATLYWYQQILGQGPKLLIQFQNNGVVDDSQLPKDRFSAERLKGVDSTLKIQPAKLEDSAVYLCASSLGLAGEQFFGPGTRLTVL.

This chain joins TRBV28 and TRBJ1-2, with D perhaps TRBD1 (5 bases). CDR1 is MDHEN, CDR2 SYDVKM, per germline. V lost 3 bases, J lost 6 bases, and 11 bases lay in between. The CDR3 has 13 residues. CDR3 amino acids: CASSFYTGNGYTF. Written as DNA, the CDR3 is TGTGCCAGCAGTTTTTACACAGGCAATGGCTACACCTTC.

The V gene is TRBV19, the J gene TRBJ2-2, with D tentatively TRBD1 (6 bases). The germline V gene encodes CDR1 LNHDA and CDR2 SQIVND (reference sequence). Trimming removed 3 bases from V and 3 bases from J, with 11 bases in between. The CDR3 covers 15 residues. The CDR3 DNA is TGTGCCAGTAGTATCAGGACAGTAGACACCGGGGAGCTGTTTTTT. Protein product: CASSIRTVDTGELFF. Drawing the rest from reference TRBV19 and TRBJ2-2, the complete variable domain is DGGITQSPKYLFRKEGQNVTLSCEQNLNHDAMYWYRQDPGQGLRLIYYSQIVNDFQKGDIAEGYSVSREKKESFPLTVTSAQKNPTAFYLCASSIRTVDTGELFFGEGSRLTVL.

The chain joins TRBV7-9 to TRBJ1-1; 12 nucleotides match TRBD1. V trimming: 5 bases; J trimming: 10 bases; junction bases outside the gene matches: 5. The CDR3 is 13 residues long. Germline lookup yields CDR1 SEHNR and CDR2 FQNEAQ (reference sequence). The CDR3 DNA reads TGTGCCAGCAGCCGGGGACAGGGGGCAACAGCTTTCTTT. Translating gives CASSRGQGATAFF.

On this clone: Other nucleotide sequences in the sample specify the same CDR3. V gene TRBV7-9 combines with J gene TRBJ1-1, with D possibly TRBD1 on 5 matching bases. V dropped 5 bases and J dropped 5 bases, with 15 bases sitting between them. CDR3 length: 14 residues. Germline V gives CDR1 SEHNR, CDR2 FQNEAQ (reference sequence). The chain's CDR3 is CASSPGGRGTEAFF. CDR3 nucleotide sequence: TGTGCCAGCAGCCCCGGGGGTCGGGGGACTGAAGCTTTCTTT.

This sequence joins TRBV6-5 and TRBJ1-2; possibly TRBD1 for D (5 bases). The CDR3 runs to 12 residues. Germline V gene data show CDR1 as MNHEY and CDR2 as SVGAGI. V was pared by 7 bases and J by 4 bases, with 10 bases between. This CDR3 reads CASIGDPYGYTF. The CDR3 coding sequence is TGTGCCAGCATAGGGGACCCCTATGGCTACACCTTC.

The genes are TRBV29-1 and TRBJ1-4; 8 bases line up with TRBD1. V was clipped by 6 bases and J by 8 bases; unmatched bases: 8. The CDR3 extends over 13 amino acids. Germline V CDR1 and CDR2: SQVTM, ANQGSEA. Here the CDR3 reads CSVAGGSDEKLFF. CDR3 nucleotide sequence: TGCAGCGTCGCAGGGGGCTCGGACGAAAAACTGTTTTTT.

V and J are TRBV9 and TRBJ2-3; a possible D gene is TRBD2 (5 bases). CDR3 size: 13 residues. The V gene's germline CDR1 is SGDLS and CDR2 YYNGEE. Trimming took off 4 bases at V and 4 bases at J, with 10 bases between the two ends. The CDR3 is CASSLPDSDTQYF. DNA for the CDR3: TGTGCCAGCAGCTTACCGGACTCAGATACGCAGTATTTT.

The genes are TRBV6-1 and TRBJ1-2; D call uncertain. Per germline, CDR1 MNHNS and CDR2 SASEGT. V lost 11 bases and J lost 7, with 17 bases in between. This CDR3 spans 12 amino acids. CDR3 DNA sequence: TGTGCCTGCGGGTTTGGGAGTATTGGCTACACCTTC. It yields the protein CACGFGSIGYTF.

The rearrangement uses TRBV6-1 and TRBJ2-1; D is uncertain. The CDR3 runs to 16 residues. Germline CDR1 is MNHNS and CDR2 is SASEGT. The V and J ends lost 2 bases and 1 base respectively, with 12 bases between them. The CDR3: CASSERQPSSYNEQFF. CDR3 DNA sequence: TGTGCCAGCAGTGAACGCCAGCCCTCGTCCTACAATGAGCAGTTCTTC.

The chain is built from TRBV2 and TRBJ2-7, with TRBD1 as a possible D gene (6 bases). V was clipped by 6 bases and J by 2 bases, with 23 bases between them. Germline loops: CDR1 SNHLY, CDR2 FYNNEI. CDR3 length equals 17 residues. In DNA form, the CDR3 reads TGTGCCAGCAGAAAACCCCCACCGACAGGCCATACCTACGAGCAGTACTTC. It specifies CASRKPPPTGHTYEQYF.